The clone carrying this T cell receptor (beta chain) occurred many times. The data belong to a study of blood T cell repertoires in COVID-19. Overall study context: There were acute and convalescent COVID-19 samples, and they came from the United States, Italy and Spain. PBMCs, B-cell-depleted T cells, or T cells were the source of the cDNA or gDNA that made up the material.

Authors' data handling: Estimation of nucleated cell counts was performed using reference gene primer amplification. Sequencing was performed with immunoSEQ multiplex PCR; in TCRdb, only in-frame clones are kept and a portion is missing. V and J calls and clone size are copied from that table; D and trimming were computed from the DNA. The data show about 200,000 clones, 80% to 90% seen once. Germline lookup yields CDR1 MNHEY and CDR2 SMNVEV (reference sequence). J gave up 0 bases and V 4 bases, and 14 bases lay outside the gene matches. This CDR3 spans 21 amino acids. This TCR was recovered from a woman aged 50 to 60 with acute or convalescent COVID-19. Sequenced: peripheral blood. The chain combines TRBV27 with TRBJ2-6, with 11 bases lining up with TRBD1. CDR3 DNA: TGTGCCAGCAGTTATACTCTCCGGGGGACAGGGGGACCCTCTGGGGCCAACGTCCTGACTTTC. This sequence encodes CASSYTLRGTGGPSGANVLTF.